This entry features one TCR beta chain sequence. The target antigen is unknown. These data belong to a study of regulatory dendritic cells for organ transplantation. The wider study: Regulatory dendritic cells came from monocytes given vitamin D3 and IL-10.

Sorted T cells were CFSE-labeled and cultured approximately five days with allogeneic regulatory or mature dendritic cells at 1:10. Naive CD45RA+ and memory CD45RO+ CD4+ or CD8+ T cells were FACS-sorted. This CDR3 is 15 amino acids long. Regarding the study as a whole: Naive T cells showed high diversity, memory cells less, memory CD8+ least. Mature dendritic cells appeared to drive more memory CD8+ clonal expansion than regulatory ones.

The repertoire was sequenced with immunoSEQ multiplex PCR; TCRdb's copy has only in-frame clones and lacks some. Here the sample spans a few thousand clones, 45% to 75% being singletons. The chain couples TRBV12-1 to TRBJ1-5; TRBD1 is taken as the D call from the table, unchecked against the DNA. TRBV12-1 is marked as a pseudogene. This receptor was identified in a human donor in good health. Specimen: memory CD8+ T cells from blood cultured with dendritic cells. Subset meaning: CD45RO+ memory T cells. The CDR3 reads CASSTLGADNQPQHF. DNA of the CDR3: TGTGCCAGCAGCACCCTGGGGGCAGACAATCAGCCCCAGCATTTT.